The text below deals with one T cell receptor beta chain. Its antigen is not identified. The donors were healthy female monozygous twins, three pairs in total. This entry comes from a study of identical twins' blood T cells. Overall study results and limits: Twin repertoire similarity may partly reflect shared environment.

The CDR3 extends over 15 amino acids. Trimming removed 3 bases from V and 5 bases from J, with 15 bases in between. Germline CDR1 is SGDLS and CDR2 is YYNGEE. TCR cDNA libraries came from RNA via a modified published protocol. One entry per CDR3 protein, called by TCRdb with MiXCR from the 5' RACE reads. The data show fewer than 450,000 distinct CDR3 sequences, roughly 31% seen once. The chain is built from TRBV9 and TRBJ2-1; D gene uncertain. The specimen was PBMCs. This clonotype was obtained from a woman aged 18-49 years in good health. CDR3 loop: CASSARDNPNNEQFF. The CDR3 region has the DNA TGTGCCAGCAGCGCCCGAGATAACCCCAACAATGAGCAGTTCTTC. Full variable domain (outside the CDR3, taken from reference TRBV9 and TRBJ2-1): DSGVTQTPKHLITATGQRVTLRCSPRSGDLSVYWYQQSLDQGLQFLIQYYNGEERAKGNILERFSAQQFPDLHSELNLSSLELGDSALYFCASSARDNPNNEQFFGPGTRLTVL.